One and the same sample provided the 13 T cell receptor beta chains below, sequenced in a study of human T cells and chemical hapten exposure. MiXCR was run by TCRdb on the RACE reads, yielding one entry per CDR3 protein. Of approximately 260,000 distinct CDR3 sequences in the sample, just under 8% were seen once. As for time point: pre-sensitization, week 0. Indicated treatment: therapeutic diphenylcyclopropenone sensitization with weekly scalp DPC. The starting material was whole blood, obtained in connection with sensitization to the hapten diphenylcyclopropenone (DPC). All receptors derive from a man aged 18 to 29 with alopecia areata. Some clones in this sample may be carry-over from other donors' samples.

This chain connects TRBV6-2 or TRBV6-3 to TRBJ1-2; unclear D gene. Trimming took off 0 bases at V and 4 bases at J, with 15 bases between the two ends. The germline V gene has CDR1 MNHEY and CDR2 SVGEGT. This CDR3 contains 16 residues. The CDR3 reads CASSYSRLEGSYGYTF. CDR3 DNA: TGTGCCAGCAGTTACTCGAGATTAGAGGGCTCCTATGGCTACACCTTC.

The CDR3, as DNA: TGCAGTTCAGGGCAAACCTACGAGCAGTACTTC. It is translated as CSSGQTYEQYF. The genes are TRBV20-1 and TRBJ2-7; tentative D call: TRBD1 (5 bases). The CDR3 extends over 11 amino acids. Germline CDR1 DFQATT, CDR2 SNEGSKA (reference sequence). Trimming cost V 8 bases and J 2 bases, with 10 bases left between them.

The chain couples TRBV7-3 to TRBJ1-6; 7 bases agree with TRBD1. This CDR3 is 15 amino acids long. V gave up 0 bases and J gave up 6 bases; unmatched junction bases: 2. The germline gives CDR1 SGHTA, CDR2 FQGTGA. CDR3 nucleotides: TGTGCCAGCAGCTTAACAGGGACAGCTAATTCACCCCTCCACTTT. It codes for CASSLTGTANSPLHF.

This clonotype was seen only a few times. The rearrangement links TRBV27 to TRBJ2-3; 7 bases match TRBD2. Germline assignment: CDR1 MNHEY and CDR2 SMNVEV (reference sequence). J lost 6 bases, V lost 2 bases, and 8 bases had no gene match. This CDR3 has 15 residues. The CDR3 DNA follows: TGTGCCAGCAGTTTAGCAGCGGGGACGGGGGATACGCAGTATTTT. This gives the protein CASSLAAGTGDTQYF.

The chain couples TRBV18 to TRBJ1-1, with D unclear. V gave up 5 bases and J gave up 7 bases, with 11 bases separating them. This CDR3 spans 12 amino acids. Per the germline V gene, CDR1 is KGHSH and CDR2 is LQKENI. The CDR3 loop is CASSADQVEAFF. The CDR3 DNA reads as TGTGCCAGCTCAGCGGATCAGGTTGAAGCTTTCTTT. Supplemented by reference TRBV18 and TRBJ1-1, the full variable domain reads NAGVMQNPRHLVRRRGQEARLRCSPMKGHSHVYWYRQLPEEGLKFMVYLQKENIIDESGMPKERFSAEFPKEGPSILRIQQVVRGDSAAYFCASSADQVEAFFGQGTRLTVV.

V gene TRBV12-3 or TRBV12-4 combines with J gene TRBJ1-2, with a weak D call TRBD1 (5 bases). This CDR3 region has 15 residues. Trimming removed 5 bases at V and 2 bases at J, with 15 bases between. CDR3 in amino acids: CASSEGDRRNYGYTF. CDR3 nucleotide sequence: TGTGCCAGCAGTGAGGGAGACAGACGCAACTATGGCTACACCTTC.

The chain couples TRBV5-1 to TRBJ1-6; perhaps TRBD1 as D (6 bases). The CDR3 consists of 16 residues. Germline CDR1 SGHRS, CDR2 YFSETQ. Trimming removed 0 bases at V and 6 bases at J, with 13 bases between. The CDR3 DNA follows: TGCGCCAGCAGCTTGGAGTGGGGACAAATTAATTCACCCCTCCACTTT. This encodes CASSLEWGQINSPLHF.

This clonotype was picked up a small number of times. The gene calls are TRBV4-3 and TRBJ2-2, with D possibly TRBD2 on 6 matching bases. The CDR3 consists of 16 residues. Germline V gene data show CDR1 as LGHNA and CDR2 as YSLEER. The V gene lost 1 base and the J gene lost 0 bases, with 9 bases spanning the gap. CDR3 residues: CASSQALAPNTGELFF. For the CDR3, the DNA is TGCGCCAGCAGCCAAGCTCTAGCGCCGAACACCGGGGAGCTGTTTTTT.

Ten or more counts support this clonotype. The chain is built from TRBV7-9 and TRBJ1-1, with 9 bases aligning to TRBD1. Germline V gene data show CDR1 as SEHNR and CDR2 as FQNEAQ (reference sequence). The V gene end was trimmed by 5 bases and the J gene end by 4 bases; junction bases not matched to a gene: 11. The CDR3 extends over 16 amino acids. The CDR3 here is CASSPIKGQGGTEAFF. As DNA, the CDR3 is TGTGCCAGCAGCCCCATCAAGGGACAGGGAGGCACTGAAGCTTTCTTT.

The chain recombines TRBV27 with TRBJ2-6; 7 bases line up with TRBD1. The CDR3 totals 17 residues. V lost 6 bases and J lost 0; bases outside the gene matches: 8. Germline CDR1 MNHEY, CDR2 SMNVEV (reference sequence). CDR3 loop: CASSRDRSYSGANVLTF. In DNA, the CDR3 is TGTGCCAGCAGCCGGGACAGATCGTACTCTGGGGCCAACGTCCTGACTTTC. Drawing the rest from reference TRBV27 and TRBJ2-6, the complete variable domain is EAQVTQNPRYLITVTGKKLTVTCSQNMNHEYMSWYRQDPGLGLRQIYYSMNVEVTDKGDVPEGYKVSRKEKRNFPLILESPSPNQTSLYFCASSRDRSYSGANVLTFGAGSRLTVL.

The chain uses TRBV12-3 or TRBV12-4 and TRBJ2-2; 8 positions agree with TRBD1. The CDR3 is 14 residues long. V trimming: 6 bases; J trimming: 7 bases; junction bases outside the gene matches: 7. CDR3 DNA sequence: TGTGCCAGCAGAGGACAGGGTTCGATCGGGGAGCTGTTTTTT. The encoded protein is CASRGQGSIGELFF.

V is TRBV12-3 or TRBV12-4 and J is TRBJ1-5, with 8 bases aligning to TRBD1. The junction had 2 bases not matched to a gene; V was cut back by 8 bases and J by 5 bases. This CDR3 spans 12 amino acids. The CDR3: CASGQGYQPQHF. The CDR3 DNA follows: TGTGCCAGCGGACAGGGTTATCAGCCCCAGCATTTT.

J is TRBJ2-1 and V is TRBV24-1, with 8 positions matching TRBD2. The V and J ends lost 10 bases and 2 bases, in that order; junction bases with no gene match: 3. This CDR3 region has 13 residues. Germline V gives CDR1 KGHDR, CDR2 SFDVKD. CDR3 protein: CATAAGAYNEQFF. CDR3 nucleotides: TGTGCCACTGCAGCGGGAGCCTACAATGAGCAGTTCTTC.